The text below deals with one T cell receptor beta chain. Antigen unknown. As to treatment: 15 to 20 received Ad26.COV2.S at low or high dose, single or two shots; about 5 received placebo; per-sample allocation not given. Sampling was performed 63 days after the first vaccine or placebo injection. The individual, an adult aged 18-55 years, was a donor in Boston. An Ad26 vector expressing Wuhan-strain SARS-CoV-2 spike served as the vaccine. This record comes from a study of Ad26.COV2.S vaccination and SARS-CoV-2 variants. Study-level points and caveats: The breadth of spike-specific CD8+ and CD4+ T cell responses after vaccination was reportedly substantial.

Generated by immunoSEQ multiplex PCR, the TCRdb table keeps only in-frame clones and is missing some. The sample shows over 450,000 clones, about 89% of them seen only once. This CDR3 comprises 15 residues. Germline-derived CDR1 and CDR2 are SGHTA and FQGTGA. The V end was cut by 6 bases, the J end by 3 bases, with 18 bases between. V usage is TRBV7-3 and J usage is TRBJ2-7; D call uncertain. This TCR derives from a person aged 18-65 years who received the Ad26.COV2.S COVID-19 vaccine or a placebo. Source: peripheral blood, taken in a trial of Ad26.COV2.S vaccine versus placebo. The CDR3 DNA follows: TGTGCCAGCAGTCACCGGGCCAGAGACAACTACGAGCAGTACTTC. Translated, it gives CASSHRARDNYEQYF.